The sequence of this T cell receptor beta chain was determined in a study of cytomegalovirus exposure and HLA in healthy donors. V lost 5 bases and J 8 bases, leaving 15 bases between the germline ends. The CDR3 length is 13 residues. Germline CDR1 and CDR2: GTSNPN and SVGIG (reference sequence). PCR amplification relied on 60 Vbeta primers (plus 13 Jbeta primers). Assay: immunoSEQ multiplex PCR; the TCRdb copy retains only in-frame clones and omits some. The sample holds fewer than 200,000 clones, around four fifths seen once. The receptor was isolated from a female donor in good health and CMV-seronegative. Source material: PBMCs. V usage is TRBV30 and J usage is TRBJ1-4; D gene ambiguous. Written as DNA, the CDR3 is TGTGCCTGGGGGCAGAGGGCCCCGGAAAAACTGTTTTTT. It yields the protein CAWGQRAPEKLFF.